The rows below give T cell receptor beta chains drawn from one sample of a study of shared clonotypes between healthy human individuals. Repertoires were generated with immunoSEQ multiplex PCR, while TCRdb's copy carries only in-frame clones and drops some. The repertoire holds about 460,000 clones, with roughly three quarters as singletons. Sequenced sample: PBMCs. All receptors derive from a woman between 40 and 50 years old in good health. Some clones in this sample may be carry-over from other donors' samples. CDR3s include the opening cysteine and the closing phenylalanine or tryptophan. A D gene is named only where the DNA matches it firmly. Rows give clone size only sometimes, using once, few, many, or a class for an expanded clone.

v_gene	abundance	j_gene	d_gene	CDR3aa	CDR3nt
TRBV9	few	TRBJ2-1	.	CASSVVGTYSYNEQFF	TGTGCCAGCAGCGTAGTGGGGACCTACTCCTACAATGAGCAGTTCTTC
TRBV18	.	TRBJ1-4	TRBD1	CASSTGTANEKLFF	TGTGCCAGTTCGACCGGGACAGCTAATGAAAAACTGTTTTTT
TRBV19	.	TRBJ2-1	TRBD2	CASSIGGLADYSSYNEQFF	TGTGCCAGTAGTATAGGCGGACTAGCGGATTATAGCTCCTACAATGAGCAGTTCTTC
TRBV14	.	TRBJ2-7	.	CASSQEGAEQYF	TGTGCCAGCAGCCAAGAAGGGGCGGAGCAGTACTTC
TRBV7-9	.	TRBJ2-7	.	CASSETRDRHSEQYF	TGTGCCAGCAGCGAAACTAGGGACCGGCACTCCGAGCAGTACTTC
TRBV7-2	.	TRBJ2-7	TRBD2	CASSPGIAGVGEQYF	TGTGCCAGCAGCCCCGGGATAGCGGGAGTTGGGGAGCAGTACTTC
TRBV7-2	.	TRBJ1-5	.	CASSLGPYSNQPQHF	TGTGCCAGCAGCTTAGGACCTTATAGCAATCAGCCCCAGCATTTT
TRBV28	.	TRBJ1-5	.	CASTQNTPPGPGSQPQHF	TGTGCCAGCACCCAAAACACCCCTCCAGGGCCGGGATCTCAGCCCCAGCATTTT
TRBV28	.	TRBJ2-1	.	CASSLIHSGEQFF	TGTGCCAGCAGTTTAATCCACTCGGGTGAGCAGTTCTTC
TRBV6-5	.	TRBJ1-1	.	CASSYSIGGDTEAFF	TGTGCCAGCAGTTACTCGATTGGAGGGGACACTGAAGCTTTCTTT
TRBV27	once	TRBJ2-5	.	CASQRRSQETQYF	TGTGCCAGCCAACGAAGGAGTCAAGAGACCCAGTACTTC
TRBV29-1	many	TRBJ1-1	TRBD1	CSVPGTGGFEAFF	TGCAGCGTTCCCGGGACAGGGGGGTTTGAAGCTTTCTTT
TRBV28	many	TRBJ2-1	TRBD2	CASSLTLAGRNEQFF	TGTGCCAGCAGTTTAACACTAGCGGGTAGGAATGAGCAGTTCTTC
TRBV19	.	TRBJ2-6	.	CASSLAGALRAGANVLTF	TGTGCCAGTAGTTTGGCAGGGGCGCTGCGGGCTGGGGCCAACGTCCTGACTTTC
TRBV30	once	TRBJ2-5	TRBD2	CAWTASGYETQYF	TGTGCCTGGACGGCTAGCGGGTATGAGACCCAGTACTTC
TRBV30	once	TRBJ1-1	.	CAWMLGENTEAFF	TGTGCCTGGATGTTAGGGGAGAACACCGAAGCTTTCTTT
TRBV10-3	.	TRBJ2-3	TRBD2	CAISESGRAIGTDTQYF	TGTGCCATCAGTGAAAGCGGGAGGGCAATCGGCACAGATACGCAGTATTTT
TRBV30	.	TRBJ2-5	.	CAWGGTFQETQYF	TGTGCCTGGGGGGGGACTTTCCAAGAGACCCAGTACTTC
TRBV28	once	TRBJ1-1	.	CASTLINAGETEAFF	TGTGCCAGCACCCTTATTAATGCTGGGGAAACTGAAGCTTTCTTT
TRBV25-1	.	TRBJ2-2	.	CASSELRTVEPYTGELFF	TGTGCCAGCAGTGAATTAAGGACCGTAGAACCCTACACCGGGGAGCTGTTTTTT
TRBV4-2	.	TRBJ2-1	.	CASSQDWVAGGSSFF	.
TRBV6-5	.	TRBJ1-5	TRBD1	CASSYSLGQGGQPQHF	TGTGCCAGCAGTTACTCTCTCGGACAGGGAGGTCAGCCCCAGCATTTT
TRBV30	.	TRBJ1-2	.	CAWSVLVSDYGYTF	TGTGCCTGGAGTGTACTAGTCAGTGACTATGGCTACACCTTC
TRBV30	few	TRBJ1-2	.	CAWGWSGYGYTF	TGTGCCTGGGGTTGGTCCGGATATGGCTACACCTTC
TRBV7-2	.	TRBJ2-7	.	CASSQEGDVSYEQYF	TGTGCCAGCAGCCAAGAAGGAGATGTATCCTACGAGCAGTACTTC
TRBV30	.	TRBJ2-1	TRBD2	CASLRTSGRNEQFF	TGTGCCTCCCTCCGGACTAGCGGGAGGAATGAGCAGTTCTTC
TRBV20-1	.	TRBJ1-1	.	CSAREPGSAFF	TGCAGTGCTAGAGAACCGGGTTCGGCTTTCTTT
TRBV6-5	.	TRBJ2-1	TRBD2	CASSTRTSGRNEQFF	TGTGCCAGCAGTACCAGGACTAGCGGGAGGAATGAGCAGTTCTTC
TRBV28	.	TRBJ2-1	TRBD1	CASSQNTGVGEQFF	TGTGCCAGCAGTCAAAATACAGGGGTCGGTGAGCAGTTCTTC
TRBV7-9	.	TRBJ2-3	TRBD2	CASSRTSGSASTDTQYF	TGTGCCAGCAGCCGGACTAGCGGGAGCGCTAGCACAGATACGCAGTATTTT
TRBV11-3	.	TRBJ1-2	TRBD1	CASSSRTGKGYTF	TGTGCCAGCAGCTCCCGGACAGGGAAGGGCTACACCTTC
TRBV27	.	TRBJ2-1	TRBD1	CASSLWNRGRYEQFF	TGTGCCAGCAGTTTATGGAACAGGGGAAGGTATGAGCAGTTCTTC
TRBV7-9	.	TRBJ1-3	TRBD1	CASRSGDRGSFGNTIYF	TGTGCCAGCAGATCGGGGGACAGGGGATCGTTTGGAAACACCATATATTTT
TRBV7-2	.	TRBJ2-7	.	CASSLVLVQAQYF	TGTGCCAGCAGCTTAGTCCTAGTCCAAGCGCAGTACTTC
TRBV6-1	.	TRBJ2-2	.	CASGGRNTGELFF	TGTGCCAGCGGGGGACGCAACACCGGGGAGCTGTTTTTT
TRBV11-3	.	TRBJ2-5	.	CASSQRPRETQYF	TGTGCCAGCAGCCAGCGGCCAAGGGAGACCCAGTACTTC
TRBV7-6	once	TRBJ2-2	.	CASSLVRAGELFF	TGTGCCAGCAGCTTAGTGCGGGCCGGGGAGCTGTTTTTT
TRBV2	.	TRBJ2-1	.	CASSDDTVHEQFF	TGTGCCAGCAGTGATGATACGGTTCATGAGCAGTTCTTC
TRBV19	.	TRBJ1-2	.	CASSRDNYGYTF	TGTGCCAGTAGTAGGGACAACTATGGCTACACCTTC
TRBV27	.	TRBJ1-2	.	CASKTATNYGYTF	TGTGCCAGCAAAACAGCCACTAACTATGGCTACACCTTC
TRBV4-2	.	TRBJ2-1	TRBD2	CASSPPRREGNNEQFF	TGTGCCAGCAGCCCCCCCAGGCGGGAGGGTAATAATGAGCAGTTCTTC
TRBV6-1	.	TRBJ2-7	.	CASSETSRGLGEQYF	TGTGCCAGCAGTGAGACTAGCCGGGGGCTGGGCGAGCAGTACTTC
TRBV6-4	many	TRBJ2-1	TRBD2	CASSEGTTDYNEQFF	TGTGCCAGCAGTGAAGGGACTACCGACTACAATGAGCAGTTCTTC
TRBV5-1	.	TRBJ2-5	.	CASSLRSPRDSHQETQYF	TGCGCCAGCAGCTTGCGCTCACCTCGGGACTCCCACCAAGAGACCCAGTACTTC
TRBV6-5	.	TRBJ1-3	.	CASTEDPGNTIYF	TGTGCCAGCACCGAGGACCCCGGAAACACCATATATTTT
TRBV29-1	.	TRBJ2-7	TRBD2	CSVKLGGRYEQYF	TGCAGCGTTAAGTTAGGCGGGAGGTACGAGCAGTACTTC
TRBV9	.	TRBJ1-1	.	CASSPGQPRMNTEAFF	TGTGCCAGCAGCCCTGGGCAGCCCCGCATGAACACTGAAGCTTTCTTT